This is a list of T cell receptor beta chains from one sample in a study of T cells in Graves' hyperthyroidism and ophthalmopathy. From the multiplex PCR reads, TCRdb called clonotypes with MiXCR, one entry per CDR3 protein. The repertoire has about 410,000 distinct CDR3 sequences, roughly 14% of them found once; the top ten carry roughly 13%. Specimen: blood. Receptors were obtained from a man between 18 and 29 years old with Graves' ophthalmopathy. Both conserved end residues are part of each CDR3. D genes are given only for firm matches. Size is stated for part of the rows, as once, few or many counts, or as a class when the clone is expanded.

J gene | clone size | D gene | V gene | CDR3 DNA | CDR3 protein
TRBJ2-3 | few | . | TRBV18 | TGTGCCAGCTCACCAGGGCAGCGGAGGACCACAGATACGCAGTATTTT | CASSPGQRRTTDTQYF
TRBJ1-2 | many | TRBD1 | TRBV6-1 | TGTGCCATGGGACAGCTTAACTATGGCTACACCTTC | CAMGQLNYGYTF
TRBJ2-1 | many | . | TRBV6-1 | TGTGCCAGCAGAACACCCTCCGTACCCTACAATGAGCAGTTCTTC | CASRTPSVPYNEQFF
TRBJ2-1 | . | TRBD2 | TRBV6-4 | TGTGCCAGCAGCGCTAGCGGGGAAACCTACAATGAGCAGTTCTTC | CASSASGETYNEQFF
TRBJ2-1 | many | . | TRBV5-1 | TGCGCCAGCACCTTTGGGACAGCGGGACTAGGGAATGAGCAGTTCTTC | CASTFGTAGLGNEQFF
TRBJ2-5 | many | TRBD2 | TRBV11-2 | TGTGCCAGCAGCTTAGGGAGCGGGAGGAGGGGAGAGACCCAGTACTTC | CASSLGSGRRGETQYF
TRBJ1-4 | . | TRBD1 | TRBV10-2 | TGCGCCAGCAGTAAAGGGACAGGGGGTGAAAAACTGTTTTTT | CASSKGTGGEKLFF
TRBJ1-3 | . | TRBD1 | TRBV7-8 | TGTGCCAGCAGCTTACTGGGGACAGGGCTGGGAAACACCATATATTTT | CASSLLGTGLGNTIYF
TRBJ2-2 | many | TRBD2 | TRBV20-1 | TGCAGTGCTAGAGCGAGGCTAGCGGGGCACACCGGGGAGCTGTTTTTT | CSARARLAGHTGELFF
TRBJ2-1 | many | TRBD2 | TRBV20-1 | TGCAGTGCTAGCGCCTCCACTAGCGGGAGTTACAATGAGCAGTTCTTC | CSASASTSGSYNEQFF
TRBJ2-1 | many | . | TRBV12-3/TRBV12-4 | TGTGCCAGCAGTTTAAAGGGTGAGCAGTTCTTC | CASSLKGEQFF
TRBJ2-2 | once | . | TRBV28 | TGTGCCAGCAGTTTAATTGGCATTTTCGGGGAGAACACCGGGGAGCTGTTTTTT | CASSLIGIFGENTGELFF
TRBJ1-2 | many | TRBD1 | TRBV7-9 | TGTGCCAGCAGCTCGACAGGGTCCTATGGCTACACCTTC | CASSSTGSYGYTF
TRBJ1-6 | . | . | TRBV4-2 | TGTGCCGCCCAGTTGGGACCTAATTCACCCCTCCACTTT | CAAQLGPNSPLHF
TRBJ1-2 | many | . | TRBV13 | TGTGCCAGCAGCTTAGGCCTAAAGTATGGCTACACCTTC | CASSLGLKYGYTF
TRBJ1-5 | few | . | TRBV20-1 | TGCAGTGCTGTTGGGGAGGTTAGCAATCAGCCCCAGCATTTT | CSAVGEVSNQPQHF
TRBJ2-1 | few | . | TRBV6-1 | TGTGCCAGCAGTGCCCTGAGAGGGGGAGGGCGACATGAGCAGTTCTTC | CASSALRGGGRHEQFF
TRBJ2-7 | many | TRBD1 | TRBV10-3 | TGTGCCGGGGCGGGACAGGGGACCTACGAGCAGTACTTC | CAGAGQGTYEQYF
TRBJ2-2 | many | TRBD2 | TRBV7-2 | TGTGCCAGCAGGGGACTAGCGGGCTACACCGGGGAGCTGTTTTTT | CASRGLAGYTGELFF
TRBJ1-4 | . | . | TRBV19 | TGTGCCAGTAGTATGAAGGGTGCAACTAATGAAAAACTGTTTTTT | CASSMKGATNEKLFF
TRBJ1-3 | . | TRBD1 | TRBV30 | TGTGCCTGGAGACGGACAGGTTCGAACTCTGGAAACACCATATATTTT | CAWRRTGSNSGNTIYF
TRBJ2-7 | many | . | TRBV27 | TGTGCCAGCAGTGGGTGGCGCGGGGGCCTCTACGAGCAGTACTTC | CASSGWRGGLYEQYF
TRBJ2-1 | many | TRBD2 | TRBV5-8 | TGTGCCAGCAGCGGTAGCGGGGGGCCTTACAATGAGCAGTTCTTC | CASSGSGGPYNEQFF
TRBJ1-1 | few | . | TRBV7-8 | TGTGCCAGCAGCTTAGCGCCCGGGAGGACTGAAGCTTTCTTT | CASSLAPGRTEAFF
TRBJ1-5 | . | . | TRBV9 | TGTGCCAGCAGCGCATTCACAGGGATCAATCAGCCCCAGCATTTT | CASSAFTGINQPQHF
TRBJ1-1 | many | . | TRBV20-1 | TGCAGTGCTAGAGGTCACCTACCTGAAGCTTTCTTT | CSARGHLPEAFF
TRBJ2-7 | many | . | TRBV20-1 | TGCAGTGCTAGAGATCCCCGAGGATTGAACTACGAGCAGTACTTC | CSARDPRGLNYEQYF
TRBJ2-1 | many | TRBD2 | TRBV7-2 | TGTGCCAGCAGCCCTAGAACCCGACTAGCGGGGGGATTAGCTAATGAGCAGTTCTTC | CASSPRTRLAGGLANEQFF
TRBJ2-7 | many | . | TRBV9 | TGTGCCAGCAGCGCAGTAATGGACGCATCCTACGAGCAGTACTTC | CASSAVMDASYEQYF
TRBJ2-3 | many | TRBD2 | TRBV5-1 | TGCGCCAGCACCCTCAGGGCTAGCGGGAGCATTCGTGGAGATACGCAGTATTTT | CASTLRASGSIRGDTQYF
TRBJ2-5 | . | TRBD1 | TRBV5-1 | TGCGCCAGCAGCTTGGTTGTCGGGACAGAAGAGACCCAGTACTTC | CASSLVVGTEETQYF
TRBJ2-3 | . | . | TRBV20-1 | TGCAATGCTCCGGGGGCGGGCGGCACAGATACGCAGTATTTT | CNAPGAGGTDTQYF
TRBJ2-1 | few | . | TRBV6-5 | TGTGCCAGCAGTTACTCGAGTTCCGGGGAGTCGGTCAATGAGCAGTTCTTC | CASSYSSSGESVNEQFF
TRBJ2-5 | . | . | TRBV6-1 | TGTGCCAGCAGTCCATATGGGGAGACCCAGTACTTC | CASSPYGETQYF
TRBJ2-7 | . | . | TRBV12-3/TRBV12-4 | TGTGCCAGCAGTATGGGGGATTTGGGCGAGCAGTACTTC | CASSMGDLGEQYF
TRBJ2-1 | many | TRBD2 | TRBV20-1 | TGCAGTGCTTCCCTAGCGGGGCACTACAATGAGCAGTTCTTC | CSASLAGHYNEQFF
TRBJ1-5 | many | . | TRBV7-8 | TGTGCCAGCAGTTCATTTGATGTAAATCAGCCCCAGCATTTT | CASSSFDVNQPQHF
TRBJ1-1 | . | . | TRBV28 | TGTGCCAGCAGTTCCTACACCAACCTCATCACTGAAGCTTTCTTT | CASSSYTNLITEAFF
TRBJ1-5 | many | . | TRBV11-2 | TGTGCCAGCAGCTTAAGCCCCCGGGACAATCAGCCCCAGCATTTT | CASSLSPRDNQPQHF
TRBJ1-1 | many | . | TRBV5-1 | TGCGCCAGCAGCTACGGGGGCCGGTCGAACACTGAAGCTTTCTTT | CASSYGGRSNTEAFF